This T cell receptor (beta chain) was recorded in a study of STAT5B mutations in CD4+ large granular lymphocyte leukemia. The survey-level immunoSEQ assay was used. Per the study methods: Lowest detectable productive clonotype frequency was 2.59 x 10-5. This table comes from immunoSEQ multiplex PCR, and its TCRdb copy is limited to in-frame clones, with some not included. V and J calls and clone size come straight from that table; D and trimming were deduced from the DNA. The sample has tens of thousands of clones, 80% to 90% seen once. Study-wide findings and caveats: Without putative leukemic clones, patient CD4-sorted repertoires remained more clonal than healthy CD4+ repertoires.

This clone has a handful of counts. Its antigen is currently unknown. The clonotype was recovered from a human donor in good health. The sample comprised CD4+ T cells from blood buffy coats.

CDR3 DNA sequence: TGCAGTGCCTATCGGACAGAGGAAGCTTTCTTT. Translated, it gives CSAYRTEEAFF. This chain joins TRBV20-1 and TRBJ1-1; D may be TRBD1 (6 bases). V gave up 6 bases and J gave up 8 bases, with 13 bases separating them. The CDR3 length is 11 residues. CDR1 and CDR2 (germline): DFQATT, SNEGSKA (reference sequence).